This TCR beta chain was captured in a study of blood T cell repertoires in COVID-19. Study-wide background: Donors in the United States, Italy and Spain gave samples during acute or convalescent COVID-19. T cells, B-cell-depleted T cells, or PBMCs supplied cDNA or gDNA.

J was trimmed by 0 bases and V by 8 bases; bases with no gene match: 3. The CDR3 length is 13 residues. In the original workflow: Amplification of reference gene primers was used by the study to estimate nucleated cell counts. Assay: immunoSEQ multiplex PCR; the TCRdb copy retains only in-frame clones and omits some. That table furnishes V, J and clone size, whereas the DNA furnished D and trimming. Among under 200,000 clones listed, 80% to 90% were seen once. Material for sequencing was peripheral blood. This TCR was recovered from a man between 35 and 55 years old who had recovered from COVID-19. V gene TRBV12-3 or TRBV12-4 combines with J gene TRBJ1-1; 7 nucleotides align to TRBD1. DNA for the CDR3: TGTGCCAGCGACAGGGAGATGAACACTGAAGCTTTCTTT. It specifies CASDREMNTEAFF.